These T cell receptor beta chains were read from a single sample in a study of shared clonotypes between healthy human individuals. Using immunoSEQ multiplex PCR, the repertoire was profiled, and TCRdb retains in-frame clones only, with some absent. The data show around 1 million clones, with roughly 72% seen just once and around 1.5% held by the top ten. Sequenced material: memory CD4+ T cells sorted from blood. These receptor sequences come from a man aged 18 to 35 in good health. The CDR3 runs from the conserved cysteine through the conserved F or W. The D gene is left open where the match is weak. Clone size is stated in some rows and not others, as once, few, many or a class when expanded.

cdr3_length	d_call	clone_size	v_call	j_call	cdr3_nt	cdr3_aa
14	.	.	TRBV9	TRBJ2-3	TGTGCCAGCAGCGTGGGAACCGGGCGGGGTACGCAGTATTTT	CASSVGTGRGTQYF
18	TRBD2	.	TRBV7-2	TRBJ2-1	TGTGCCAGCAGCTGGGGACTAGCGGGAGGGCCGGGCTACAATGAGCAGTTCTTC	CASSWGLAGGPGYNEQFF
16	TRBD2	.	TRBV4-1	TRBJ2-1	TGCGCCAGCAGCCAACCCAGCGGGGGTTTGCCCAATGAGCAGTTCTTC	CASSQPSGGLPNEQFF
15	.	.	TRBV30	TRBJ2-3	TGTGCCTGGACGGATAGCGGCTATAGCACAGATACGCAGTATTTT	CAWTDSGYSTDTQYF
14	TRBD1	.	TRBV7-9	TRBJ1-1	TGTGCCAGCAGCTTTCCGGGACAGCTGTCTGAAGCTTTCTTT	CASSFPGQLSEAFF
16	TRBD2	.	TRBV7-2	TRBJ2-3	TGTGCCAGCAGCCCACGTAGCGGGAGAGCCACAGATACGCAGTATTTT	CASSPRSGRATDTQYF
15	.	.	TRBV14	TRBJ2-2	TGTGCCAGCAGCCGAAGGACTACGAACACCGGGGAGCTGTTTTTT	CASSRRTTNTGELFF
15	TRBD1	.	TRBV5-4	TRBJ2-5	TGTGCCAGCAGCCAGCAGGACAGGTTACGGGAGACCCAGTACTTC	CASSQQDRLRETQYF
14	.	.	TRBV18	TRBJ1-2	TGTGCCAGCTCACCAGGAGAGGGGAACTATGGCTACACCTTC	CASSPGEGNYGYTF
13	.	.	TRBV6-1	TRBJ1-2	TGTGCCAGCAGTGAACGGGGGCCTTATGGCTACACCTTC	CASSERGPYGYTF
15	.	.	TRBV27	TRBJ1-3	TGTGCCAGCAGTTTACTGGGGTCCTCCGGAAACACCATATATTTT	CASSLLGSSGNTIYF
15	.	.	TRBV4-3	TRBJ2-1	TGCGCCAGCAGCCAAGGAGGGAGCTCCTACAATGAGCAGTTCTTC	CASSQGGSSYNEQFF
15	TRBD2	few	TRBV19	TRBJ2-7	TGTGCCAGTAGTGTCATAGCGGGAGGCCTCTACGAGCAGTACTTC	CASSVIAGGLYEQYF
14	TRBD2	.	TRBV28	TRBJ2-7	TGTGCCAGTCCTCCCCCGGGGGGTAAGGCCGAGCAGTACTTC	CASPPPGGKAEQYF
11	.	.	TRBV19	TRBJ1-1	TGTGCCAGTAGCGTTCGCACTGAAGCTTTCTTT	CASSVRTEAFF
15	.	.	TRBV5-1	TRBJ1-4	TGCGCCAGCAAGGAACAGGTCTCTGCTAATGAAAAACTGTTTTTT	CASKEQVSANEKLFF
15	.	.	TRBV19	TRBJ2-3	TGTGCCAGTACGGCCGACTCGGGATACACAGATACGCAGTATTTT	CASTADSGYTDTQYF
16	TRBD2	.	TRBV15	TRBJ2-3	TGTGCCACCAGCAAGGGACTAGCGGGTAGCACAGATACGCAGTATTTT	CATSKGLAGSTDTQYF
15	.	.	TRBV14	TRBJ1-2	TGTGCCAGCAGCTTCAATGCTGGGCCGGTGGGTGGCTACACCTTC	CASSFNAGPVGGYTF
15	.	.	TRBV6-1	TRBJ2-7	TGTGCCAGCAGGCCTACAGGGGCGGGGACCTACGAGCAGTACTTC	CASRPTGAGTYEQYF
14	.	.	TRBV19	TRBJ1-1	TGTGCCAGTAGTCGGACGAGGAATAAAACTGAAGCTTTCTTT	CASSRTRNKTEAFF
18	.	.	TRBV10-3	TRBJ2-3	TGTGCCATCAGTGGGTTTGGAGCCGGGACCGCGGGTCCCGATACGCAGTATTTT	CAISGFGAGTAGPDTQYF
14	.	.	TRBV6-5	TRBJ1-1	TGTGCCAGCAGTTCCCACGGGAGATGGACTGAAGCTTTCTTT	CASSSHGRWTEAFF
15	.	.	TRBV29-1	TRBJ2-5	TGCAGCGTTGAAGATTGGGAGGGGGCAAGGGAGACCCAGTACTTC	CSVEDWEGARETQYF
16	TRBD2	.	TRBV4-3	TRBJ2-7	TGCGCCAGCAGCCAAGTGTCTAGCGGCTTCTCCTACGAGCAGTACTTC	CASSQVSSGFSYEQYF
16	.	.	TRBV10-3	TRBJ2-5	TGTGCCATCAGTGAGATACGGGGTAGCCCGGTGGAGACCCAGTACTTC	CAISEIRGSPVETQYF
15	TRBD1	.	TRBV5-8	TRBJ2-7	TGTGCCAGCAGCTCCCGGGACAGGGTTTCGGGCGAGCAGTACTTC	CASSSRDRVSGEQYF
15	TRBD1	.	TRBV30	TRBJ2-5	TGTGCCTGGGCTCCTTACAGGGGCTTTCAAGAGACCCAGTACTTC	CAWAPYRGFQETQYF
13	.	.	TRBV9	TRBJ2-3	TGTGCCAGCAGCAAGGAAGAGCGGCATACGCAGTATTTT	CASSKEERHTQYF
14	.	.	TRBV19	TRBJ1-5	TGTGCCAGTGGGATCAGGGAGCTCCATCAGCCCCAGCATTTT	CASGIRELHQPQHF
13	.	.	TRBV6-5	TRBJ1-2	TGTGCCAGCAGCCGGGACATCAACTATGGCTACACCTTC	CASSRDINYGYTF
13	.	.	TRBV19	TRBJ1-1	TGTGCCAGTAGTCTGTACCGGGACACTGAAGCTTTCTTT	CASSLYRDTEAFF
15	.	few	TRBV11-2	TRBJ2-7	TGTGCCAGCAGCTTAAGGGCTACCAATTTGAGGGAGCAGTACTTC	CASSLRATNLREQYF
18	TRBD2	.	TRBV5-1	TRBJ2-5	TGCGCCAGCAGCCCCCTCCCGCGCGGCGGGGGGGCGCGAGAGACCCAGTACTTC	CASSPLPRGGGARETQYF
16	TRBD1	.	TRBV7-2	TRBJ1-4	TGTGCCAGCAGCTTAGTTTCGGGACAGAGCGGTGAAAAACTGTTTTTT	CASSLVSGQSGEKLFF
13	TRBD1	few	TRBV29-1	TRBJ2-7	TGCAGCGTTGGGACAGGGACCTCCTACGAGCAGTACTTC	CSVGTGTSYEQYF
14	TRBD1	.	TRBV30	TRBJ1-6	TGTGCCTGGGGAAGGGACAGGGTTAATTCACCCCTCCACTTT	CAWGRDRVNSPLHF
15	.	.	TRBV11-2	TRBJ2-2	TGTGCCAGCAGCAAGGACGTCTATCCCACCGGGGAGCTGTTTTTT	CASSKDVYPTGELFF
15	TRBD1	.	TRBV5-1	TRBJ1-1	TGCGCCAGCAGTTCTCTACAGGGGGGGAACACTGAAGCTTTCTTT	CASSSLQGGNTEAFF
19	TRBD1	.	TRBV4-3	TRBJ2-6	TGCGCCAGCAGCCCCCGCCGGACAGGGGGAACCTCTGGGGCCAACGTCCTGACTTTC	CASSPRRTGGTSGANVLTF